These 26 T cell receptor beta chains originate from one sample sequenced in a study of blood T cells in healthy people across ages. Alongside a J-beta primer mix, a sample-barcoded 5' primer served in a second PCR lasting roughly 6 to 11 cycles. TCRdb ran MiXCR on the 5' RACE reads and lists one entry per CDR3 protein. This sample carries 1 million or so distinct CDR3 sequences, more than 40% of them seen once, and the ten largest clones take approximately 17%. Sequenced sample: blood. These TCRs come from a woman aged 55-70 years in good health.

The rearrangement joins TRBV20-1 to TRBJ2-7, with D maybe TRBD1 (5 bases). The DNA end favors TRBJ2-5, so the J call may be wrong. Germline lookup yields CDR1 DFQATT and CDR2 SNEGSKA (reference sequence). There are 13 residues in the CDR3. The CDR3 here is CSARGSRAETQYF. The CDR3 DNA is TGCAGTGCTAGGGGGTCCAGGGCAGAGACCCAGTACTTC.

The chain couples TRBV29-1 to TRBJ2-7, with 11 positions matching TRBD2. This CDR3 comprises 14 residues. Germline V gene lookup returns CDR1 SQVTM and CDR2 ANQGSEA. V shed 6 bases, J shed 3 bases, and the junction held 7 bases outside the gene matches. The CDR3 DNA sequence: TGCAGCGTGAATTTTCTAGCGGGAGGCTACGAGCAGTACTTC. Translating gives CSVNFLAGGYEQYF.

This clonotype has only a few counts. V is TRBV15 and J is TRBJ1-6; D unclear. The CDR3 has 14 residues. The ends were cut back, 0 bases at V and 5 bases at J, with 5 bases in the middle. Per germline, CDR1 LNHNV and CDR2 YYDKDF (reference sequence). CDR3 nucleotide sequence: TGTGCCACCAGCAGAGATGGAGATAATTCACCCCTCCACTTT. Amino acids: CATSRDGDNSPLHF.

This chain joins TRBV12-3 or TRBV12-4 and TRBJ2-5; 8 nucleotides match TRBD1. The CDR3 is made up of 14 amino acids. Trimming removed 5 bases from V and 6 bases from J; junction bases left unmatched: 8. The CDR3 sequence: CASSPRDRTKTQYF. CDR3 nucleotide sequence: TGTGCCAGCAGTCCCCGGGACAGGACGAAGACCCAGTACTTC.

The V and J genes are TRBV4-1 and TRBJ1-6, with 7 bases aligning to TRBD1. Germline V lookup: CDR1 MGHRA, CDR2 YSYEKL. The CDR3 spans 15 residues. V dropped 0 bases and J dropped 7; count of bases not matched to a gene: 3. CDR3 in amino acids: CASSQEGTVNSPLHF. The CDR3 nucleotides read TGCGCCAGCAGCCAAGAGGGGACAGTCAATTCACCCCTCCACTTT.

CDR3: CASRDRLNQPQHF. In DNA form, the CDR3 reads TGTGCCAGCAGGGACAGGCTTAATCAGCCCCAGCATTTT. J is TRBJ1-5 and V is TRBV28, with 7 positions matching TRBD1. CDR1 MDHEN and CDR2 SYDVKM come from the germline V gene. V gave up 6 bases and J gave up 4 bases; unmatched junction bases: 3. This CDR3 spans 13 amino acids.

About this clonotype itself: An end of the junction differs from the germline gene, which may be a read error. CDR3 DNA: TGTGCCAGCAGCCAAGAGGGGACAGTGACCCCCTATTTTGGCTACATCTTC. Translated, it gives CASSQEGTVTPYFGYIF. V gene TRBV4-2 combines with J gene TRBJ1-2, with 7 bases aligning to TRBD1. The CDR3 covers 17 residues. Germline V CDR1 and CDR2: LGHNA, YNFKEQ.

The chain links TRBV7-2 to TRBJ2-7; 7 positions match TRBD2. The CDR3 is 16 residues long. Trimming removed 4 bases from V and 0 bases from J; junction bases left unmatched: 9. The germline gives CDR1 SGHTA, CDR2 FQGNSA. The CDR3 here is CASSSSLRENSYEQYF. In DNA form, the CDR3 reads TGTGCCAGCAGCTCTTCGTTGCGGGAGAACTCCTACGAGCAGTACTTC. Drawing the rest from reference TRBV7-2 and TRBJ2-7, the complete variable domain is GAGVSQSPSNKVTEKGKDVELRCDPISGHTALYWYRQSLGQGLEFLIYFQGNSAPDKSGLPSDRFSAERTGGSVSTLTIQRTQQEDSAVYLCASSSSLRENSYEQYFGPGTRLTVT.

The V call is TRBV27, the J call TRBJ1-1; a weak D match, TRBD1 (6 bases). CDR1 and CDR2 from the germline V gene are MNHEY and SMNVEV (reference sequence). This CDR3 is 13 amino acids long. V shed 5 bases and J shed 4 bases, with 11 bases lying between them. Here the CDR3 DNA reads TGTGCCAGCAGTGATAAGGGGGGCACTGAAGCTTTCTTT. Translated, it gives CASSDKGGTEAFF.

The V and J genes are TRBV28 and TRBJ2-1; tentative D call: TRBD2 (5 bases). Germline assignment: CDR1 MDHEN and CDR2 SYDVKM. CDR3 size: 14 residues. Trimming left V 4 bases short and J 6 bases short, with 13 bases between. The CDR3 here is CASSSWTPANEQFF. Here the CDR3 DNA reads TGTGCCAGCAGTTCCTGGACTCCTGCCAATGAGCAGTTCTTC.

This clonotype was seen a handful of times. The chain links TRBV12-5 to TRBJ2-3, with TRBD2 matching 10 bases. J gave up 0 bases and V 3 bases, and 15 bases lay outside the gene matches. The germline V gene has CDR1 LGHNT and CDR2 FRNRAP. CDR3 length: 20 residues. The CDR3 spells CASGFVGLADFLSSTDTQYF. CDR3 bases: TGTGCTAGTGGTTTCGTAGGACTAGCGGATTTCCTTTCTAGCACAGATACGCAGTATTTT.

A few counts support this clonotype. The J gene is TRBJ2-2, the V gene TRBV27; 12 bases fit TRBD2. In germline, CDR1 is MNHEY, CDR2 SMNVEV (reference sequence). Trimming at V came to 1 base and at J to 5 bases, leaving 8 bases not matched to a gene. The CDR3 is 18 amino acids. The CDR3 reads CASSLYLAGGPGTGELFF. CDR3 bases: TGTGCCAGCAGTTTATACCTAGCGGGAGGGCCAGGGACCGGGGAGCTGTTTTTT.

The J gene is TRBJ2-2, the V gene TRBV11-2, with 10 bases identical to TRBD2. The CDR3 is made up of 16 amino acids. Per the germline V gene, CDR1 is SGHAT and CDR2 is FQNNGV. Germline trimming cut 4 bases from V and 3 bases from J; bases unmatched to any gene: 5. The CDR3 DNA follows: TGTGCCAGCAGCTCCGGACTAGCGGACTACACCGGGGAGCTGTTTTTT. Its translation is CASSSGLADYTGELFF.

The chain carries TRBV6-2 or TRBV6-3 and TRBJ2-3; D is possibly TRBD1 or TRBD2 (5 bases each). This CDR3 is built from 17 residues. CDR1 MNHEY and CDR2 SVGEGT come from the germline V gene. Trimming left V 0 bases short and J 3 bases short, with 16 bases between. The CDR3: CASSYSRGRAVTDTQYF. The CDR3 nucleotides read TGTGCCAGCAGTTACTCGAGGGGTCGAGCGGTAACAGATACGCAGTATTTT.

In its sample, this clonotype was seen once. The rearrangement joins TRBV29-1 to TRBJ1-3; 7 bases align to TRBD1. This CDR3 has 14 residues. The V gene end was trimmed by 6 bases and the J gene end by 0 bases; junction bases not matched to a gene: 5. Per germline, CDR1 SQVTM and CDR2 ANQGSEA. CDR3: CSVRGGYSGNTIYF. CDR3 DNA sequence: TGCAGCGTGCGAGGGGGCTACTCTGGAAACACCATATATTTT.

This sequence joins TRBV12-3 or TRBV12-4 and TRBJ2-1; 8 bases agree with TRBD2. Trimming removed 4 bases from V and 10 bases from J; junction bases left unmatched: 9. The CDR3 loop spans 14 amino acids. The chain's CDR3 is CASSYSGETREQFF. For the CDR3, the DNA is TGTGCCAGCAGTTATAGCGGGGAGACAAGGGAGCAGTTCTTC.

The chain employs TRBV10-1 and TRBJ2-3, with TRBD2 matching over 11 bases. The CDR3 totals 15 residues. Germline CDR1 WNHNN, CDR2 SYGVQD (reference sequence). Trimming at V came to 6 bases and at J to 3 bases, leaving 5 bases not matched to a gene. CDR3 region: CASSYSGRDTDTQYF. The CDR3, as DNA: TGCGCCAGCAGCTATAGCGGGAGGGATACAGATACGCAGTATTTT.

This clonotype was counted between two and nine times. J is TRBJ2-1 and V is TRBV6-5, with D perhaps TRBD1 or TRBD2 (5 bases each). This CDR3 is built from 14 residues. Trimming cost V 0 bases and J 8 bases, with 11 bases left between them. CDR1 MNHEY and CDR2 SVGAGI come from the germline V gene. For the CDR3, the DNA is TGTGCCAGCAGTTACTCGGGTGGGGACGATGAGCAGTTCTTC. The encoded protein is CASSYSGGDDEQFF.

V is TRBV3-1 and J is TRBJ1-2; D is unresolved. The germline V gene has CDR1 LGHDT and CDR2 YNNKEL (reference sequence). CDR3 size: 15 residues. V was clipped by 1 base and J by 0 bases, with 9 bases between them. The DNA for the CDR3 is TGTGCCAGCAGCCAAGGGCACAGAGCTAACTATGGCTACACCTTC. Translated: CASSQGHRANYGYTF.

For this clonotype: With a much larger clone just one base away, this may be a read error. The CDR3 is CASSLVVGYSEQFF. In DNA, the CDR3 is TGTGCCAGCAGCTTAGTGGTAGGTTACAGTGAGCAGTTCTTC. This rearrangement joins TRBV7-9 to TRBJ2-1, with D hard to call. The germline V gene has CDR1 SEHNR and CDR2 FQNEAQ (reference sequence). The CDR3 loop spans 14 amino acids.

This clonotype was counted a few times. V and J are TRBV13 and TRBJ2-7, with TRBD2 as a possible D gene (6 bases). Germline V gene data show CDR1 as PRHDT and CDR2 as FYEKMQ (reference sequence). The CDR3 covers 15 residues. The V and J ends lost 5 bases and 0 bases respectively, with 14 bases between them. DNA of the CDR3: TGTGCCAGCAGCCTCCCTAGCGACAGCTCCTACGAGCAGTACTTC. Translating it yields CASSLPSDSSYEQYF. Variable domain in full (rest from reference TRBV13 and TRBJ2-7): AAGVIQSPRHLIKEKRETATLKCYPIPRHDTVYWYQQGPGQDPQFLISFYEKMQSDKGSIPDRFSAQQFSDYHSELNMSSLELGDSALYFCASSLPSDSSYEQYFGPGTRLTVT.

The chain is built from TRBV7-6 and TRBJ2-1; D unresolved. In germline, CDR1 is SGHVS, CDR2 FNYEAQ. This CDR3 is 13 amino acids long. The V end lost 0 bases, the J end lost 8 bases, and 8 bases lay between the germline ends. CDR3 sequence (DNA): TGTGCCAGCAGCTTAGCTCCGGCCTATGAGCAGTTCTTC. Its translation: CASSLAPAYEQFF.

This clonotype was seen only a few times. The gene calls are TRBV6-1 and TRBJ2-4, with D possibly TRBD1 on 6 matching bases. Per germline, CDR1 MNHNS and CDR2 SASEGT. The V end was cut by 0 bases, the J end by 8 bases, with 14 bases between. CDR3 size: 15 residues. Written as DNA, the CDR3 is TGTGCCAGCAGTGAAGCGTGGGCAGGGGCAGACATTCAGTACTTC. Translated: CASSEAWAGADIQYF.

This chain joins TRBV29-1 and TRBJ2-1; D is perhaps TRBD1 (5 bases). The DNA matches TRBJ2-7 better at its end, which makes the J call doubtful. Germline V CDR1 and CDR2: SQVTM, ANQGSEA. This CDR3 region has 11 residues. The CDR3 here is CSTPGHNEQYF. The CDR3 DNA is TGCAGCACCCCAGGGCACAATGAGCAGTACTTC.

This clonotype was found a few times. CDR3 DNA sequence: TGTGCCAGCAGCCAAGATTTGCGGCAGAACTATGGCTACACCTTC. It is translated as CASSQDLRQNYGYTF. This rearrangement joins TRBV4-2 to TRBJ1-2, with no clear D. This CDR3 region has 15 residues. Trimming took 0 bases from V and 2 from J, leaving 10 bases between them. Per germline, CDR1 LGHNA and CDR2 YNFKEQ.

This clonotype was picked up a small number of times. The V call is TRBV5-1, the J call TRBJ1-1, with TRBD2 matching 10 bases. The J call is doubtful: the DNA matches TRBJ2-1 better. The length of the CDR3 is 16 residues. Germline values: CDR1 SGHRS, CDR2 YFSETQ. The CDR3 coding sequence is TGCGCCAGCAGCCCGACCGGGACTAGCGACAACAATGAGCAGTTCTTC. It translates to CASSPTGTSDNNEQFF.